These T cell receptor beta chains were read from a single sample in a study of T cell responses to AZD1222 COVID-19 vaccine. Sequencing used immunoSEQ multiplex PCR; TCRdb keeps in-frame clones, though not all of them. The repertoire holds 96,000 or so clones, with 85% to 90% as singletons. This specimen consisted of peripheral blood, obtained on day 0 of AZD1222 vaccination. These receptor sequences come from an adult in good health. CDR3s include the opening cysteine and the closing phenylalanine or tryptophan. Each record gives: D gene, clone size, V gene, J gene, CDR3 protein, CDR3 DNA. D genes are given only for firm matches. Some rows mark clone size as missing; the rest say once, few, many or name a class of expanded clone.

>TRBD2|.|TRBV30|TRBJ2-3
CAWSIGTSPSMDTQYF
TGTGCCTGGAGTATAGGGACTAGCCCCTCCATGGATACGCAGTATTTT
>.|once|TRBV29-1|TRBJ1-2
CSVERGATSGVGYTF
TGCAGCGTTGAAAGGGGGGCCACCAGTGGGGTTGGCTACACCTTC
>.|.|TRBV30|TRBJ1-3
CAWSWGASSGNTIYF
TGTGCCTGGAGTTGGGGCGCGAGCTCTGGAAACACCATATATTTT
>TRBD2|.|TRBV14|TRBJ2-7
CASSQLTSGSPYEQYF
TGTGCCAGCAGCCAACTCACTAGCGGGAGTCCCTACGAGCAGTACTTC
>.|.|TRBV12-3/TRBV12-4|TRBJ1-6
CASSLGGDSPLHF
TGTGCCAGCAGTTTAGGAGGGGATTCACCCCTCCACTTT
>.|.|TRBV6-1|TRBJ1-5
CASSEVRGPVNQPQHF
TGTGCCAGCAGTGAAGTGCGGGGGCCGGTGAATCAGCCCCAGCATTTT
>.|.|TRBV7-2|TRBJ1-5
CASSLELRRGANQPQHF
TGTGCCAGCAGCTTAGAGCTTCGAAGAGGGGCCAATCAGCCCCAGCATTTT
>.|.|TRBV7-9|TRBJ1-2
CASSFDRNYGYTF
TGTGCCAGCAGCTTTGACAGGAACTATGGCTACACCTTC
>TRBD1|.|TRBV6-5|TRBJ2-5
CASSQQGAQETQYF
TGTGCCAGCAGTCAACAGGGGGCGCAGGAGACCCAGTACTTC
>.|.|TRBV6-5|TRBJ1-1
CASSYSRRTEAFF
TGTGCCAGCAGTTACTCGAGGCGCACTGAAGCTTTCTTT
>.|.|TRBV12-3/TRBV12-4|TRBJ1-2
CASSFGLYGYTF
TGTGCCAGCAGTTTCGGTTTGTATGGCTACACCTTC
>.|.|TRBV7-9|TRBJ2-7
CASSTDSGYEQYF
TGTGCCAGCAGCACTGACAGTGGATACGAGCAGTACTTC
>.|.|TRBV28|TRBJ2-3
CASSRRTTRAADTQYF
TGTGCCAGCAGTCGCCGGACTACCCGGGCGGCAGATACGCAGTATTTT
>.|.|TRBV24-1|TRBJ2-1
CATSDPGGPRHNEQFF
TGTGCCACCAGTGACCCCGGGGGGCCTCGACACAATGAGCAGTTCTTC
>TRBD1|.|TRBV5-4|TRBJ1-3
CASSLQGSGNTIYF
TGTGCCAGCAGCTTACAGGGGTCCGGAAACACCATATATTTT
>.|.|TRBV18|TRBJ1-4
CASSPPGAKKNEKLFF
TGTGCCAGCTCACCACCCGGGGCCAAGAAGAATGAAAAACTGTTTTTT
>.|.|TRBV30|TRBJ2-5
CAWRLLQETQYF
TGTGCCTGGAGACTCTTGCAAGAGACCCAGTACTTC
>TRBD2|.|TRBV7-6|TRBJ2-1
CASVRLAGTYNEQFF
TGTGCCAGCGTCAGACTAGCGGGGACCTACAATGAGCAGTTCTTC
>.|.|TRBV10-2|TRBJ1-5
CASSGGGYQPQHF
TGCGCCAGCAGTGGGGGGGGCTATCAGCCCCAGCATTTT
>.|few|TRBV7-2|TRBJ2-2
CASSPRGGTGNTGELFF
TGTGCCAGCAGCCCTAGGGGGGGGACAGGGAACACCGGGGAGCTGTTTTTT
>.|.|TRBV7-2|TRBJ1-1
CASTLDRQNTEAFF
TGTGCCAGCACCCTCGACAGGCAGAACACTGAAGCTTTCTTT
>TRBD2|.|TRBV6-2/TRBV6-3|TRBJ2-3
CASSYDPSGTPTDTQYF
TGTGCCAGCAGTTACGATCCTAGCGGGACTCCCACAGATACGCAGTATTTT
>.|.|TRBV28|TRBJ2-7
CASSRVPGLEQYF
TGTGCCAGCAGCCGCGTTCCGGGACTGGAGCAGTACTTC
>.|.|TRBV19|TRBJ2-7
CASRSQSSGDEQYF
TGTGCCAGTAGATCCCAATCCTCCGGGGACGAGCAGTACTTC
>.|.|TRBV6-2/TRBV6-3|TRBJ2-7
CASSYPGHLGAEQYF
TGTGCCAGCAGTTACCCGGGACACCTCGGAGCCGAGCAGTACTTC
>.|.|TRBV2|TRBJ2-1
CASSVDNEQFF
TGTGCCAGCAGTGTAGACAATGAGCAGTTCTTC
>TRBD2|.|TRBV29-1|TRBJ2-1
CSVEDSLAGDEQFF
TGCAGCGTTGAAGATAGTCTAGCGGGAGATGAGCAGTTCTTC
>TRBD1|.|TRBV4-3|TRBJ2-2
CASSQNPGGTTTGELFF
TGCGCCAGCAGCCAAAACCCAGGGGGAACTACCACCGGGGAGCTGTTTTTT
>.|.|TRBV7-2|TRBJ1-5
CASSLGGSHSNQPQHF
TGTGCCAGCAGCTTAGGTGGCAGTCATAGCAATCAGCCCCAGCATTTT
>TRBD1|.|TRBV18|TRBJ2-7
CASSRRDRNSYEQYF
TGTGCCAGCTCCCGCCGGGACAGGAACTCCTACGAGCAGTACTTC
>.|.|TRBV7-6|TRBJ2-7
CASSRDWGPSYEQYF
TGTGCCAGCAGCCGAGATTGGGGCCCATCTTACGAGCAGTACTTC
>.|few|TRBV4-3|TRBJ2-7
CASSQDGGQGLDEQYF
TGCGCCAGCAGCCAAGATGGGGGGCAGGGGTTGGACGAGCAGTACTTC
>.|.|TRBV4-2|TRBJ1-2
CASSQEGQNIYGYTF
TGTGCCAGCAGCCAAGAAGGACAGAATATTTATGGCTACACCTTC
>TRBD2|.|TRBV9|TRBJ2-5
CASSVGTSGKETQYF
TGTGCCAGCAGCGTTGGGACTAGCGGGAAAGAGACCCAGTACTTC
>TRBD1|.|TRBV7-9|TRBJ1-1
CASSPGQANTEAFF
TGTGCCAGCAGCCCCGGACAGGCGAACACTGAAGCTTTCTTT
>.|few|TRBV18|TRBJ1-2
CASSPAGSGYTF
TGTGCCAGCTCACCGGCAGGAAGTGGCTACACCTTC
>TRBD2|.|TRBV27|TRBJ2-3
CASSSPRLAGGTDTQYF
TGTGCCAGCAGTTCCCCTCGACTAGCGGGAGGCACAGATACGCAGTATTTT
>TRBD1|.|TRBV19|TRBJ1-1
CASSTRDRATEAFF
TGTGCCAGTAGTACCCGGGACAGGGCCACTGAAGCTTTCTTT
>TRBD2|.|TRBV2|TRBJ2-7
CASSEETSWRSYEQYF
TGTGCCAGCAGTGAAGAGACTAGCTGGCGCTCCTACGAGCAGTACTTC
>.|.|TRBV6-5|TRBJ1-4
CASSQQGGDEKLFF
TGTGCCAGCAGTCAACAGGGAGGGGATGAAAAACTGTTTTTT
>.|.|TRBV7-9|TRBJ2-5
CASSRQPQETQYF
TGTGCCAGCAGCCGACAGCCTCAAGAGACCCAGTACTTC
>.|.|TRBV6-6|TRBJ1-2
CASSYGQGGYTF
TGTGCCAGCAGTTACGGGCAGGGAGGCTACACCTTC
>TRBD2|.|TRBV6-5|TRBJ2-3
CASSYSGLAGSDTQYF
TGTGCCAGCAGTTACTCGGGACTAGCGGGTTCAGATACGCAGTATTTT
>TRBD2|.|TRBV4-2|TRBJ2-1
CASSRSTGTSDNEQFF
TGTGCCAGCAGCCGTTCTACCGGGACTAGCGACAATGAGCAGTTCTTC
>TRBD2|.|TRBV18|TRBJ2-7
CASSPRLGAAGDVRDEQYF
TGTGCCAGCTCACCACGGCTAGGAGCAGCGGGGGACGTTCGCGACGAGCAGTACTTC
>TRBD2|.|TRBV27|TRBJ2-7
CASSLRAGGPYEQYF
TGTGCCAGCAGTTTGAGGGCGGGAGGGCCCTACGAGCAGTACTTC
>TRBD1|.|TRBV5-4|TRBJ1-1
CASSWGTGGRISGTEAFF
TGTGCCAGCAGCTGGGGGACAGGGGGCAGGATATCGGGGACTGAAGCTTTCTTT
>TRBD1|.|TRBV6-5|TRBJ1-2
CASSSRQGVYGYTF
TGTGCCAGCAGTTCCCGACAGGGGGTCTATGGCTACACCTTC
>.|.|TRBV18|TRBJ1-5
CASSEGRDQPQHF
TGTGCCAGCTCAGAGGGGCGCGATCAGCCCCAGCATTTT
>.|.|TRBV18|TRBJ2-3
CASSPYEDTQYF
TGTGCCAGCTCACCCTATGAAGATACGCAGTATTTT